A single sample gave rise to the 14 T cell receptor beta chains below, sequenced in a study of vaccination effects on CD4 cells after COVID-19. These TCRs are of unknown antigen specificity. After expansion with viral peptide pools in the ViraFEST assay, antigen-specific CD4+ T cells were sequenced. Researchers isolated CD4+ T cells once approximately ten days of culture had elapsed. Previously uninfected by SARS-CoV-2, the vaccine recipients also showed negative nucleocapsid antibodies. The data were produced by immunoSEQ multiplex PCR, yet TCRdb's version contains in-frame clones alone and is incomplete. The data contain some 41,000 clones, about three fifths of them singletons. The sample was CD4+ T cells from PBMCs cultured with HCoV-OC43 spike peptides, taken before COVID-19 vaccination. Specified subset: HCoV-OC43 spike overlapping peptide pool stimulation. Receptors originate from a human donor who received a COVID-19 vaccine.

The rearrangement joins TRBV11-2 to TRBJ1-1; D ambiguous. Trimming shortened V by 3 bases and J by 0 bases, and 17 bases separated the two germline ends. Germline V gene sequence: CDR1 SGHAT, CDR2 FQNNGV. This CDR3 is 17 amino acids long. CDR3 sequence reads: CASSFRKFGKMNTEAFF. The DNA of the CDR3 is TGTGCCAGCAGCTTCAGGAAGTTTGGAAAAATGAACACTGAAGCTTTCTTT.

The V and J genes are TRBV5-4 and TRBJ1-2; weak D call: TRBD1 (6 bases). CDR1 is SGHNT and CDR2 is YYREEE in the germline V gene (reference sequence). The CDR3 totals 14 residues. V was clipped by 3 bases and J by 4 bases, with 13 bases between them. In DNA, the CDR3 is TGTGCCAGCAGCTCGCCGGGACACCTCTATGGCTACACCTTC. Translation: CASSSPGHLYGYTF.

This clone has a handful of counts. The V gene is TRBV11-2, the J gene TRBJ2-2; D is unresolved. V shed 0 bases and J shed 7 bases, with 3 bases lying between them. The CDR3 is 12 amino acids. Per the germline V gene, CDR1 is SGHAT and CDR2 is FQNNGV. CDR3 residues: CASSLEVGELFF. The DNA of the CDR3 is TGTGCCAGCAGCTTAGAGGTCGGGGAGCTGTTTTTT. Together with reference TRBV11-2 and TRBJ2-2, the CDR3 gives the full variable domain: EAGVAQSPRYKIIEKRQSVAFWCNPISGHATLYWYQQILGQGPKLLIQFQNNGVVDDSQLPKDRFSAERLKGVDSTLKIQPAKLEDSAVYLCASSLEVGELFFGEGSRLTVL.

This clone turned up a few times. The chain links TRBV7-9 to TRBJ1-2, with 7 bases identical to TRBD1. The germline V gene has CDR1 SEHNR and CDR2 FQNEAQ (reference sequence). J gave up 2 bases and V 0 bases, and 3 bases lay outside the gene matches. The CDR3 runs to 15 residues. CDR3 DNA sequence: TGTGCCAGCAGCTTAGCTCAGGGGGACAACTATGGCTACACCTTC. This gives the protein CASSLAQGDNYGYTF.

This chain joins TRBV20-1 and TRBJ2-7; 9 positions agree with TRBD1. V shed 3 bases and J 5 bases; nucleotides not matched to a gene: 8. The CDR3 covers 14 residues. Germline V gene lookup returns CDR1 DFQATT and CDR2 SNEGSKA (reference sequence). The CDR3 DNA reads TGCAGTGCTAGTCCCGGGACAGGGTACCACGAGCAGTACTTC. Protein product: CSASPGTGYHEQYF.

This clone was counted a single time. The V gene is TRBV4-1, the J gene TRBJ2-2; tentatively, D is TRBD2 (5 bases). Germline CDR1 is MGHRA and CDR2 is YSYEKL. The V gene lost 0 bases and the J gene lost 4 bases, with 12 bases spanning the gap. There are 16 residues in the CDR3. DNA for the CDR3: TGCGCCAGCAGCCAAGAGGAACTAGTCGGCACCGGGGAGCTGTTTTTT. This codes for CASSQEELVGTGELFF.

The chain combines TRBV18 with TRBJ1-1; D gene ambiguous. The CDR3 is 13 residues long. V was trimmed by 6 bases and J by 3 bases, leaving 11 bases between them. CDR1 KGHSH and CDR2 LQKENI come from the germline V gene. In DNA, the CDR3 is TGTGCCAGCTCGCCCCGCGCGGACACTGAAGCTTTCTTT. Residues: CASSPRADTEAFF.

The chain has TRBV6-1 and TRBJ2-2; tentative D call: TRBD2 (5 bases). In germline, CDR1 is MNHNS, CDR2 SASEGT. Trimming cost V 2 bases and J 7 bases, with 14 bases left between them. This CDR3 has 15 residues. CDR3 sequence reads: CASSERRRIDGELFF. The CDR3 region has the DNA TGTGCCAGCAGTGAAAGGCGGAGGATCGACGGGGAGCTGTTTTTT.

The CDR3 region has the DNA TGTGCCACCAGTGACCGGGGACAGGGCAGGGATGAGCAGTTCTTC. Encoded protein: CATSDRGQGRDEQFF. This chain connects TRBV24-1 to TRBJ2-1; 9 nucleotides match TRBD1. The J segment lost 8 bases and the V segment lost 4 bases, leaving 8 bases of the junction unmatched. Germline loops: CDR1 KGHDR, CDR2 SFDVKD. The CDR3 has 15 residues.

The CDR3 nucleotides read TGCGCCAGCAGCCCGGATATCGGGGCGAACACCGGGGAGCTGTTTTTT. Protein: CASSPDIGANTGELFF. The V gene is TRBV5-1, the J gene TRBJ2-2; a possible D gene is TRBD2 (5 bases). This CDR3 has 16 residues. Deletions cut 4 bases from V and 0 bases from J, with 13 bases between. Looked up from germline, CDR1 is SGHRS and CDR2 is YFSETQ.

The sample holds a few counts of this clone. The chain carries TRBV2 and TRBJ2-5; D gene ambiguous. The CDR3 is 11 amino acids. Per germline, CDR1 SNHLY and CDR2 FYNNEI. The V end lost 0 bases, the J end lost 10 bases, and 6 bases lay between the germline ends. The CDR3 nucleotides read TGTGCCAGCAGTGAAGCGCCCGTCCAGTACTTC. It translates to CASSEAPVQYF.

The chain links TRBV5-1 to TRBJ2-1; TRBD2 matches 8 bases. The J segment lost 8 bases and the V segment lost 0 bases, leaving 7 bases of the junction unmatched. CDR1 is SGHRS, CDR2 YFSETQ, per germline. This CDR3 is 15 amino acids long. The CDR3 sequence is CASSLAASGLDEQFF. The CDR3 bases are TGCGCCAGCAGCTTGGCGGCTAGCGGGTTGGATGAGCAGTTCTTC.

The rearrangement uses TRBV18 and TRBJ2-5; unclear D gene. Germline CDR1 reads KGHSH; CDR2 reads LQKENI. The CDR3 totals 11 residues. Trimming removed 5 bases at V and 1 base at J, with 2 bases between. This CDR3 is CASSAQETQYF. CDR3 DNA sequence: TGTGCCAGCTCAGCCCAAGAGACCCAGTACTTC.

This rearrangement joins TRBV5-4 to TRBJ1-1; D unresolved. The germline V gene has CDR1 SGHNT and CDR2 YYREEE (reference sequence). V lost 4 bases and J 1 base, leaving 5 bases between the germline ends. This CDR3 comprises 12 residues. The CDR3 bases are TGTGCCAGCAGCCCACCGAACACTGAAGCTTTCTTT. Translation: CASSPPNTEAFF.